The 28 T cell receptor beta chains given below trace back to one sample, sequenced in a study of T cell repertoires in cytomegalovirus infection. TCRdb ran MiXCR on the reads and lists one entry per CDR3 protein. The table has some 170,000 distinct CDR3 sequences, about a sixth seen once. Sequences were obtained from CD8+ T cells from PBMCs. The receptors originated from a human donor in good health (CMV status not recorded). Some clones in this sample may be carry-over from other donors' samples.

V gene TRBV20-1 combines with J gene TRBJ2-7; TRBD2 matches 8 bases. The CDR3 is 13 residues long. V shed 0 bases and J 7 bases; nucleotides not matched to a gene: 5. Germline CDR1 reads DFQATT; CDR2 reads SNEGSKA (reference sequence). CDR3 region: CSARDREGLEQYF. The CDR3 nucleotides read TGCAGTGCTAGAGATCGGGAGGGGCTAGAGCAGTACTTC.

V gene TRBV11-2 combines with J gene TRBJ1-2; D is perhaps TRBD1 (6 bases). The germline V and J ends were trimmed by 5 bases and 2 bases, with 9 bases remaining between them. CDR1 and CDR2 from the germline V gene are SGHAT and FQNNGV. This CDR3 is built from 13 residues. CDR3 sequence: CASSQGQNYGYTF. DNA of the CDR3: TGTGCCAGCAGCCAAGGACAGAACTATGGCTACACCTTC.

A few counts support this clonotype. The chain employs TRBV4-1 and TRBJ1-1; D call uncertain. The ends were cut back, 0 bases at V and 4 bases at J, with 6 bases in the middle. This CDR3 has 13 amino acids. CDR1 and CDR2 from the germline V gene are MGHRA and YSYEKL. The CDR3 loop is CASSQDWFTEAFF. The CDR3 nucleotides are TGCGCCAGCAGCCAAGATTGGTTCACTGAAGCTTTCTTT.

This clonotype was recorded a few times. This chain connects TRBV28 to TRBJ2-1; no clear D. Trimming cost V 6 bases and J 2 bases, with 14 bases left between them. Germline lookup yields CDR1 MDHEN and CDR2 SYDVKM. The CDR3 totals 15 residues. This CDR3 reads CASSPGRPAYNEQFF. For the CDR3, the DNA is TGTGCCAGCAGCCCCGGGCGACCAGCCTACAATGAGCAGTTCTTC.

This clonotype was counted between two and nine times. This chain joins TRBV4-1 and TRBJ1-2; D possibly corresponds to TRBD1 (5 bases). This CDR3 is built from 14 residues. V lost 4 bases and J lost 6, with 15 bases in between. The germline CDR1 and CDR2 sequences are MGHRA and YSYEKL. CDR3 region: CASSLNRNPDGYTF. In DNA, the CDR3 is TGCGCCAGCAGCCTCAACAGGAATCCGGATGGCTACACCTTC.

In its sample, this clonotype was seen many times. The CDR3 DNA is TGTGCCAGCAGCCGGACAGGAGCCGCTGATAGCAATCAGCCCCAGCATTTT. Its translation: CASSRTGAADSNQPQHF. The chain uses TRBV7-2 and TRBJ1-5; 7 bases fit TRBD1. CDR1 SGHTA and CDR2 FQGNSA come from the germline V gene. The ends lost 5 bases at V and 0 bases at J; junction bases unmatched: 10. The CDR3 sequence is 17 residues long.

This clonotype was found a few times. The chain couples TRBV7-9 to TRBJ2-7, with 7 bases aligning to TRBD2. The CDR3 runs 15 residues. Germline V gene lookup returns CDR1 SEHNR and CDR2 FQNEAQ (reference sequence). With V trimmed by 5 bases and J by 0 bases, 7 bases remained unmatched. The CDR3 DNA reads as TGTGCCAGCAGCCACGGGCGGGAGAGCTCCTACGAGCAGTACTTC. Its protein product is CASSHGRESSYEQYF.

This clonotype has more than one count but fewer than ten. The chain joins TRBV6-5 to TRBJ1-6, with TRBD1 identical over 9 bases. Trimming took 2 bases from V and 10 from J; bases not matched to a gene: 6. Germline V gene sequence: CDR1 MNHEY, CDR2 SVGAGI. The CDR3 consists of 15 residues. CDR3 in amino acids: CASSYATGGKSPLHF. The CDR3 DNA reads TGTGCCAGCAGTTACGCGACAGGGGGTAAATCACCCCTCCACTTT.

CDR3 loop: CASSLDGTSGGLSEQYF. CDR3 bases: TGTGCCAGCAGCTTAGATGGGACTAGCGGGGGGCTGAGTGAGCAGTACTTC. This rearrangement joins TRBV7-2 to TRBJ2-7; 15 bases agree with TRBD2. J lost 7 bases, V lost 1 base, and 8 bases had no gene match. Per the germline V gene, CDR1 is SGHTA and CDR2 is FQGNSA. The CDR3 has 17 residues.

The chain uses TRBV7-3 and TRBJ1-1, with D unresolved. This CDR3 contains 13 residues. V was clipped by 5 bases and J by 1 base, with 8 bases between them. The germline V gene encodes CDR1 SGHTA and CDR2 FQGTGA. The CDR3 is CASSPYGNTEAFF. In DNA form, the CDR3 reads TGTGCCAGCAGCCCGTACGGGAACACTGAAGCTTTCTTT.

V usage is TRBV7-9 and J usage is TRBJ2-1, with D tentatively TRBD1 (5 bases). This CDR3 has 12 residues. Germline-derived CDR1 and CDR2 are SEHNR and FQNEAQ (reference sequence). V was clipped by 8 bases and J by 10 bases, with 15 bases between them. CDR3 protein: CASGDRTKEQFF. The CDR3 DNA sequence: TGTGCCAGCGGGGATCGGACAAAAGAGCAGTTCTTC.

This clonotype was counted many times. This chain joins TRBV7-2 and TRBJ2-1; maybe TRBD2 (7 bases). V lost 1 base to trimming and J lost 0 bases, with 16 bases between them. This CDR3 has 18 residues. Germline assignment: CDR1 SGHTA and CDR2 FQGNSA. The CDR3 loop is CASSLGEGGYYSYNEQFF. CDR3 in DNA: TGTGCCAGCAGCTTAGGGGAGGGGGGTTACTACTCCTACAATGAGCAGTTCTTC.

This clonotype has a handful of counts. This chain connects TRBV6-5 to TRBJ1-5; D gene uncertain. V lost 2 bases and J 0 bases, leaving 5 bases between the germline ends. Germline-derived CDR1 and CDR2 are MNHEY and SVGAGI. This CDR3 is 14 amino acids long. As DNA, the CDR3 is TGTGCCAGCAGTTACAGGGATAGCAATCAGCCCCAGCATTTT. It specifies CASSYRDSNQPQHF.

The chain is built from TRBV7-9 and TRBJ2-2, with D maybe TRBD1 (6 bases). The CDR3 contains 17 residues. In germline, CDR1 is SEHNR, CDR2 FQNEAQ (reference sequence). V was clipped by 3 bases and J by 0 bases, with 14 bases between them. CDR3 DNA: TGTGCCAGCAGCTTCCCCCGGGACAAGACGAACACCGGGGAGCTGTTTTTT. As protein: CASSFPRDKTNTGELFF.

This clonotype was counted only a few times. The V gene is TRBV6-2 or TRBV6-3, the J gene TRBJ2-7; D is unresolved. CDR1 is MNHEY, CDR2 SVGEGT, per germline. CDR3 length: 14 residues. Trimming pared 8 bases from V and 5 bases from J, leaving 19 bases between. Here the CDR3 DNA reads TGTGCCAGCTCCCTGGAGCGAGTAATCGACGAGCAGTACTTC. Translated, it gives CASSLERVIDEQYF.

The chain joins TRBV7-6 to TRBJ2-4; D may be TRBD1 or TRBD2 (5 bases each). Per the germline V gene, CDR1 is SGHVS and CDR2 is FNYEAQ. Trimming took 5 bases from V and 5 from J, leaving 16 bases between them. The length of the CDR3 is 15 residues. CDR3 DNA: TGTGCCAGCAGCCCTTCGAGGGGCCGTCAAAACATTCAGTACTTC. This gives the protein CASSPSRGRQNIQYF.

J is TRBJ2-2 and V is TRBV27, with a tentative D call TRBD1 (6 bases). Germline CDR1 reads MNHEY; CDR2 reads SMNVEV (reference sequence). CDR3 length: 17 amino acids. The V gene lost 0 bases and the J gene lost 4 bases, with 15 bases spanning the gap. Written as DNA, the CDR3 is TGTGCCAGCAGTTTATCGGATTTTGGGGGCAGCACCGGGGAGCTGTTTTTT. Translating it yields CASSLSDFGGSTGELFF.

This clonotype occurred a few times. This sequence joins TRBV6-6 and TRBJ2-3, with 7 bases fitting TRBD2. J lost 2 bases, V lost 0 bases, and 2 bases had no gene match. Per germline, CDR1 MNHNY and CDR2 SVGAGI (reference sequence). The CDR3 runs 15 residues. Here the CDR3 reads CASSYSTSPTDTQYF. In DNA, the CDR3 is TGTGCCAGCAGTTACTCGACTAGCCCCACAGATACGCAGTATTTT.

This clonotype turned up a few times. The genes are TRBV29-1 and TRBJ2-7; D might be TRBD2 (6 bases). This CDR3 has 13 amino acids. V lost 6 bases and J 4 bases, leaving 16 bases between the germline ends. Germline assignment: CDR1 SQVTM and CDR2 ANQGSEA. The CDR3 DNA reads TGCAGCGTCGACCCGGGCGGGGAATACGAGCAGTACTTC. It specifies CSVDPGGEYEQYF.

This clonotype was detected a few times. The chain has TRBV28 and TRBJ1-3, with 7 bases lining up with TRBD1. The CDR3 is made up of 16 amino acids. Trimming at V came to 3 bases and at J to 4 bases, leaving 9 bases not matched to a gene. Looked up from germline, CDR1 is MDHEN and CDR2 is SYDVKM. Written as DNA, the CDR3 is TGTGCCAGCAGTTTCCGCGACAGGGCGAAAGGAAACACCATATATTTT. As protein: CASSFRDRAKGNTIYF.

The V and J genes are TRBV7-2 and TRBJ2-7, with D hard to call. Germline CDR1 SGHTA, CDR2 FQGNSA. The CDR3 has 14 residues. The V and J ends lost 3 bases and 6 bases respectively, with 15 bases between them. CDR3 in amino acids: CASSLSSPTGEQYF. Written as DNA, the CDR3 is TGTGCCAGCAGCTTGAGTTCCCCAACGGGCGAGCAGTACTTC.

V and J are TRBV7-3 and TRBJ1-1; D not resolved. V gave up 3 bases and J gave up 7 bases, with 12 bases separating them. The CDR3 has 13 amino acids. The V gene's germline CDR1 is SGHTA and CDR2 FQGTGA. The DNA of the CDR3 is TGTGCCAGCAGCTTTGGCAGGAGAGATGAAGCTTTCTTT. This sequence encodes CASSFGRRDEAFF.

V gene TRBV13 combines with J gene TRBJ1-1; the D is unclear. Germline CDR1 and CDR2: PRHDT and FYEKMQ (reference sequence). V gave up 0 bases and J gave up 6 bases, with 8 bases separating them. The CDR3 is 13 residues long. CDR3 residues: CASSLGVSAEAFF. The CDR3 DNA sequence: TGTGCCAGCAGCTTAGGGGTGTCGGCTGAAGCTTTCTTT. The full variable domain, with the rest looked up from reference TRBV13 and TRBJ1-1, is AAGVIQSPRHLIKEKRETATLKCYPIPRHDTVYWYQQGPGQDPQFLISFYEKMQSDKGSIPDRFSAQQFSDYHSELNMSSLELGDSALYFCASSLGVSAEAFFGQGTRLTVV.

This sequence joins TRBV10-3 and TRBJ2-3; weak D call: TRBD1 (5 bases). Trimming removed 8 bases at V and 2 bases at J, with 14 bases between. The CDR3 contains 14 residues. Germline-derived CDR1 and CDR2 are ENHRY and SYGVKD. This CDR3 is CAIDRGDNTDTQYF. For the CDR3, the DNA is TGTGCCATCGATAGGGGCGACAACACAGATACGCAGTATTTT.

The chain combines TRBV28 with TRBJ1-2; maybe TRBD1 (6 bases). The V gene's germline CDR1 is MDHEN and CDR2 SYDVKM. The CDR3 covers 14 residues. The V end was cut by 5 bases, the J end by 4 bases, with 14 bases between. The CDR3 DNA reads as TGTGCCAGCAGTCCGACAGGCAGCTTCTATGGCTACACCTTC. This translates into CASSPTGSFYGYTF.

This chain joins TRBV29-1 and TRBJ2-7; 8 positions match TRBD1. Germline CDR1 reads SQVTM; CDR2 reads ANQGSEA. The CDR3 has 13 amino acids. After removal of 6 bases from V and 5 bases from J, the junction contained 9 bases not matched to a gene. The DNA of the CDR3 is TGCAGCGTAACCCAGGGGGCTGTCGACGAGCAGTACTTC. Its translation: CSVTQGAVDEQYF.

For the CDR3, the DNA is TGTGCCAGCGGGGCAGGCCGAAGGCAGCCCCAGCATTTT. Translation gives CASGAGRRQPQHF. The chain has TRBV12-3 or TRBV12-4 and TRBJ1-5; tentatively, D is TRBD1 (5 bases). The V and J ends lost 8 bases and 7 bases respectively, with 15 bases between them. CDR3 length equals 13 residues.

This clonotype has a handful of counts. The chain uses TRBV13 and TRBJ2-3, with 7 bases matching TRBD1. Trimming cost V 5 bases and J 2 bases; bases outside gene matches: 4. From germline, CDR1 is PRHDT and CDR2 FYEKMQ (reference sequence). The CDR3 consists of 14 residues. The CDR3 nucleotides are TGTGCCAGCAGCCACGGGACAGCCACAGATACGCAGTATTTT. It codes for CASSHGTATDTQYF.